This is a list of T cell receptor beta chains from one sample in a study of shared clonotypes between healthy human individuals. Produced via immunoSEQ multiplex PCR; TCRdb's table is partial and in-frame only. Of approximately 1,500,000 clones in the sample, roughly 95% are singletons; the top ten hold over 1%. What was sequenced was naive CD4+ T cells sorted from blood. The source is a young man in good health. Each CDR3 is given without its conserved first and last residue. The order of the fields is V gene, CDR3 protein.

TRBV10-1,ASSELTSGRRETQY
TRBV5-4,ASSWDTTDTQY
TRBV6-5,ASSYVDQGDEQY
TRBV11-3,ASSSGGAGANTGELF
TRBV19,ASTPRDRGPYQPQH
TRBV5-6,ASIKNGEKLF
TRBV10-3,AIRQGAIETQY
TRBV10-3,AIRSGNSDEQY
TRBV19,ASSPLAASTDTQY
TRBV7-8,ASSPRQGSDTQY
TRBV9,ASSLTGTGHEKLF
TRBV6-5,ASRQGFQAF
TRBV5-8,ASSLGGTGNTIY
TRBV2,ASSFGMYNEQF
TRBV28,ASSQPTSLLGDEQF
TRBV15,ATSVSGSYYRVEQF
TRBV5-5,ASSLGRTNEKLF
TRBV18,ASSRDRGEDEQF
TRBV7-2,ASEDLHRTGELF
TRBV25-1,ASSDQGAPSYNEQF
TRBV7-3,ASSFFQPGSGEQF
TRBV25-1,ASSEWGQGRNEQF
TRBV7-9,ASSLGSGNTQY
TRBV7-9,ASSRLAGGLNRNEQF
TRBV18,ASSPRAGVGTGELF
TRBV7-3,ASSLKQGLAGWREQF
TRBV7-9,ASSLFWEQANSGNTIY
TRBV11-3,ASSFGLTFKNEQF
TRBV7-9,ASSRAVGLAGPRGEQY
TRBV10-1,ASSDSRGLNTDTQY
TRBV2,ASRLGSDEQF
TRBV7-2,ASSTQQGYDGYT
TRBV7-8,ASSFESTGGTEAF
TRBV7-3,ASGSATDTQY
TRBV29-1,SVESGGRSRETQY
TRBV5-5,ASSFGLPDYNEQF
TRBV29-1,SFWDPWGAF
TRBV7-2,ASSSAAGTAKLF
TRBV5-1,ASSPWGADTGELF
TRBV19,ASSIQLNTGELF
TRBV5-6,ASSLSGYTEAF
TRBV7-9,ASSLNVGGSQF
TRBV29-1,SFLASGQETQY
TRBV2,ASSETRLPTGELF
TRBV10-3,AINDATDTQY
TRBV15,ATSSGGAGIQY
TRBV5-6,ASSLDRLAYNQETQY
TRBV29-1,SVYRGGDTEAF
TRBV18,ASSPLAGDTDTQY
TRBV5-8,ASSSAGLAGGKGYNEQF
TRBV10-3,AIKPGLAGNTGELF
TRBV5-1,ASSLVPGQIYGYT
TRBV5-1,ASSLLQRNTEAF
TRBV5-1,ASSRELVGEQY
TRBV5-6,ASSDRGSYNEQF
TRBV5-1,ASSLGQPTDTQY
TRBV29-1,SVEKYGYT